What follows is one T cell receptor (beta chain) and its context. The data stem from a study of T-cell memory formation after mild COVID-19. Study-wide background: Clustering of TCRs was largely donor specific.

Trimming removed 0 bases at V and 0 bases at J, with 12 bases between. CDR1 is LGHNA, CDR2 YSLEER, per germline. The CDR3 loop spans 17 amino acids. 5'RACE primed from the constant segment yielded TCR alpha and TCR beta cDNA libraries bearing sample barcodes and UMIs. One entry per CDR3 protein, called by TCRdb with MiXCR from the 5' RACE reads. The top ten hold 22% of the sample, which has roughly 240,000 distinct CDR3 sequences, around 16% seen once. The V gene is TRBV4-3, the J gene TRBJ1-3, with a weak D call TRBD1 (6 bases). The sequenced sample consisted of PBMCs or a T cell subset sorted from them (not recorded which). The clonotype was recovered from a man between 18 and 29 years old who had mild COVID-19 (a few samples of this study predate the infection). Cell type and time point are not known. CDR3 DNA sequence: TGCGCCAGCAGCCAAGATCCCGGACAGCACTCTGGAAACACCATATATTTT. Translated, it gives CASSQDPGQHSGNTIYF.